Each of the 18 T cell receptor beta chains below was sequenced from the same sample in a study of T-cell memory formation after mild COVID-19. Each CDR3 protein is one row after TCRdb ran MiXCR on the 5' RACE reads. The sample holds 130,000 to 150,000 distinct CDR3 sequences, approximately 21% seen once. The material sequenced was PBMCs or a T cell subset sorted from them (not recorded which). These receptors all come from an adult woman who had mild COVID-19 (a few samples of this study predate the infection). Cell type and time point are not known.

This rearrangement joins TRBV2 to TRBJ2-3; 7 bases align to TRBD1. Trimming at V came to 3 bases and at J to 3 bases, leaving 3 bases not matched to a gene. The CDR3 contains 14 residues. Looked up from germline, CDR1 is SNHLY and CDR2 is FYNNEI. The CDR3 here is CASSDRTGTDTQYF. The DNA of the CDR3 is TGTGCCAGCAGTGACAGGACAGGAACAGATACGCAGTATTTT.

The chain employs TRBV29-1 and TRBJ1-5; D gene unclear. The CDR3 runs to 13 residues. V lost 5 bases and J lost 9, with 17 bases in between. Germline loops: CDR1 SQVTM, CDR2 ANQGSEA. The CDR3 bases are TGCAGCGTTCTGGGTTTCCCTAACGGGCCCCAGCATTTT. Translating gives CSVLGFPNGPQHF. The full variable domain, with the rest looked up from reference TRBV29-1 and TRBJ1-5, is SAVISQKPSRDICQRGTSLTIQCQVDSQVTMMFWYRQQPGQSLTLIATANQGSEATYESGFVIDKFPISRPNLTFSTLTVSNMSPEDSSIYLCSVLGFPNGPQHFGDGTRLSIL.

In DNA, the CDR3 is TGCAGTGCGCCCGGGACAGGGGCGAACACCGGGGAGCTGTTTTTT. Translating it yields CSAPGTGANTGELFF. The chain combines TRBV20-1 with TRBJ2-2; TRBD1 aligns across 10 bases. V shed 6 bases and J 0 bases; nucleotides not matched to a gene: 4. This CDR3 region has 15 residues. CDR1 DFQATT and CDR2 SNEGSKA come from the germline V gene (reference sequence).

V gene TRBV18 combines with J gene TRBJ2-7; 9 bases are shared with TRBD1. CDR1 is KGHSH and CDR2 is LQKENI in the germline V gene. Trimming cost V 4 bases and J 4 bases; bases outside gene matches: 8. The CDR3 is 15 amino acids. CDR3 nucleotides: TGTGCCAGCTCACAACCGGGACAGGGTTATTACGAGCAGTACTTC. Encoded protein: CASSQPGQGYYEQYF.

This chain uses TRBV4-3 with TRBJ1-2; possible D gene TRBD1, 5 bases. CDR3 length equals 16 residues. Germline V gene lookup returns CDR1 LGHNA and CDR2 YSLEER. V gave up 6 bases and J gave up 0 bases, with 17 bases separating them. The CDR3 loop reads CASRQPGTGTNYGYTF. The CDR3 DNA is TGCGCCAGCAGACAGCCAGGGACCGGAACTAACTATGGCTACACCTTC.

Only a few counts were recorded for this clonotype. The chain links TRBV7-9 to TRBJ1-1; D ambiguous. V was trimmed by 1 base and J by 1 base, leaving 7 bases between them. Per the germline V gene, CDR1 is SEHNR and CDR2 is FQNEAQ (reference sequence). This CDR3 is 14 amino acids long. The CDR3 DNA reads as TGTGCCAGCAGCTTAGACGGGAAGAACACTGAAGCTTTCTTT. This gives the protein CASSLDGKNTEAFF.

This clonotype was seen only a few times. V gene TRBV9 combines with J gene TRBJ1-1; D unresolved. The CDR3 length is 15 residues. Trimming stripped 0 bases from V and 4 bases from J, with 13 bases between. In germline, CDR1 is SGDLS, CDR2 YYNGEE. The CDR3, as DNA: TGTGCCAGCAGCGTAGGATTGGAGGGAGGCACTGAAGCTTTCTTT. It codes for CASSVGLEGGTEAFF.

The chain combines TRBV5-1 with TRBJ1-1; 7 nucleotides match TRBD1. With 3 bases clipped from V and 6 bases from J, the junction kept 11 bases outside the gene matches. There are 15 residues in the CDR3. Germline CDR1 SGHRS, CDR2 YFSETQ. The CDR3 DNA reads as TGCGCCAGCAGCTCTGAACCGACAGGGCGATCTGAAGCTTTCTTT. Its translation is CASSSEPTGRSEAFF. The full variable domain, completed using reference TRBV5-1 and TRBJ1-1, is KAGVTQTPRYLIKTRGQQVTLSCSPISGHRSVSWYQQTPGQGLQFLFEYFSETQRNKGNFPGRFSGRQFSNSRSEMNVSTLELGDSALYLCASSSEPTGRSEAFFGQGTRLTVV.

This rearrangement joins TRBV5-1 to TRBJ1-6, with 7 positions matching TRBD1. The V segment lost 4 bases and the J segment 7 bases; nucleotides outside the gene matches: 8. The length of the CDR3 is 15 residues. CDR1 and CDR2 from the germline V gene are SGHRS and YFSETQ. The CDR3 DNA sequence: TGCGCCAGCAGCGCAGCAGGGGGTCTGAATTCACCCCTCCACTTT. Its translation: CASSAAGGLNSPLHF.

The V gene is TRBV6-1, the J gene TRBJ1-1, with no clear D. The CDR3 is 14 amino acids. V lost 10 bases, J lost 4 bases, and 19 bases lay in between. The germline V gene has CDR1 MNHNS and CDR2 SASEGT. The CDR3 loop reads CATISEGSGTEAFF. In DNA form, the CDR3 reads TGTGCCACCATCTCAGAGGGCAGTGGCACTGAAGCTTTCTTT.

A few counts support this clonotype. The CDR3 nucleotides are TGTGCCAGTAGTATACCTAGCGGGGGGAGCACCGGGGAGCTGTTTTTT. This codes for CASSIPSGGSTGELFF. This chain joins TRBV19 and TRBJ2-2, with 11 bases identical to TRBD2. V gave up 2 bases and J gave up 4 bases; unmatched junction bases: 3. The CDR3 loop spans 16 amino acids. Germline V gene lookup returns CDR1 LNHDA and CDR2 SQIVND (reference sequence).

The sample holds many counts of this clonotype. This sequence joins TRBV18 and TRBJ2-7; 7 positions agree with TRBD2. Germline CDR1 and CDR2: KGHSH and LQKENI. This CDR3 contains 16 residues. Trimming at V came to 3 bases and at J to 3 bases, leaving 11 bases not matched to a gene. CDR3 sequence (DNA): TGTGCCAGCTCACCCACGACGACTAGCAGATACTACGAGCAGTACTTC. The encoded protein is CASSPTTTSRYYEQYF.

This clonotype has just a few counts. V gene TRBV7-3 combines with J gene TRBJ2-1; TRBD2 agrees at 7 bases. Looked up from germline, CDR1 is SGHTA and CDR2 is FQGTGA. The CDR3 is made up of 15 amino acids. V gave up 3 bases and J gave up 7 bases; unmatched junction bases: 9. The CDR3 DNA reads TGTGCCAGCAGCTTGTCGCGGGAGATAGGAAATGAGCAGTTCTTC. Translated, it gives CASSLSREIGNEQFF.

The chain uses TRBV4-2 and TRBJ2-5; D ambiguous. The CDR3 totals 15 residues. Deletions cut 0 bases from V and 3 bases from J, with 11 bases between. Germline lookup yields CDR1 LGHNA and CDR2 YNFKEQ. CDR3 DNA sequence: TGTGCCAGCAGCCAAGATTATAGGTCCAAAGAGACCCAGTACTTC. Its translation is CASSQDYRSKETQYF.

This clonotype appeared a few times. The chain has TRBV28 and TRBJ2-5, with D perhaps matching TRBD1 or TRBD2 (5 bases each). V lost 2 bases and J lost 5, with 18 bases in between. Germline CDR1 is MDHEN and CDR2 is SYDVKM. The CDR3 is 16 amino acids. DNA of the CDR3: TGTGCCAGCAGTTTAGGGGGAGCTGGGCTGGGGGAGACCCAGTACTTC. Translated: CASSLGGAGLGETQYF. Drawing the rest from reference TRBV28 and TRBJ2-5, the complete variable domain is DVKVTQSSRYLVKRTGEKVFLECVQDMDHENMFWYRQDPGLGLRLIYFSYDVKMKEKGDIPEGYSVSREKKERFSLILESASTNQTSMYLCASSLGGAGLGETQYFGPGTRLLVL.

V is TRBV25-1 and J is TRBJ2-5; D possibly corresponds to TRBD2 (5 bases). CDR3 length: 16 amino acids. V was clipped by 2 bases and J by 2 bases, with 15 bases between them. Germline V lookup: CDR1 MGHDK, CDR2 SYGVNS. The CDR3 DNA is TGTGCCAGCAGTGAAATCTCAAGCACGGGACAAGAGACCCAGTACTTC. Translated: CASSEISSTGQETQYF.

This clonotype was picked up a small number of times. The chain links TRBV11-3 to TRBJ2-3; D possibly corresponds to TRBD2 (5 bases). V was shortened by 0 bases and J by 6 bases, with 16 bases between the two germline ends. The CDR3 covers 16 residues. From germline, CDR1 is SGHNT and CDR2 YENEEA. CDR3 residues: CASSLESARGWDTQYF. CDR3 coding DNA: TGTGCCAGCAGCTTAGAGTCTGCACGGGGATGGGATACGCAGTATTTT.

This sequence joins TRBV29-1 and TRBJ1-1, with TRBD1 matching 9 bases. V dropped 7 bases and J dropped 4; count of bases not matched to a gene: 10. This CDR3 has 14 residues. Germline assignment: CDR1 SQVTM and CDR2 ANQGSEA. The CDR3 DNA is TGCAGCGCGCACCCGGGACAGGGTGGCACTGAAGCTTTCTTT. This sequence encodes CSAHPGQGGTEAFF.